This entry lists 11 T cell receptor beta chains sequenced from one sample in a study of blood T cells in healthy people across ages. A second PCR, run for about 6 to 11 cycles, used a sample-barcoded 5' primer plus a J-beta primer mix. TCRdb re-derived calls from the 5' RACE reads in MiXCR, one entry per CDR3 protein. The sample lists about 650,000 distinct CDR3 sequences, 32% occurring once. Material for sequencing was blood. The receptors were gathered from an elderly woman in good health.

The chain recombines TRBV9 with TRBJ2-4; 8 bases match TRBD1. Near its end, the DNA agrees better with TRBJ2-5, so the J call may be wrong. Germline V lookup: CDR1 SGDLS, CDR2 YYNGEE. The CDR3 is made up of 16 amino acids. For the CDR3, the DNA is TGTGCCAGCAGCGTACGGCCGACAGGGGCCCAAGAGACCCAGTACTTC. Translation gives CASSVRPTGAQETQYF.

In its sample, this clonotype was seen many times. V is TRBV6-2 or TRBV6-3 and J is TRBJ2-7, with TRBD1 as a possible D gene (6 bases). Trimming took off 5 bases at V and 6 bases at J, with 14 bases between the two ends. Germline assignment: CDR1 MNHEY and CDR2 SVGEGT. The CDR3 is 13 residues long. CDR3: CASSHPTGGEQYF. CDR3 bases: TGTGCCAGCAGTCACCCGACAGGCGGCGAGCAGTACTTC.

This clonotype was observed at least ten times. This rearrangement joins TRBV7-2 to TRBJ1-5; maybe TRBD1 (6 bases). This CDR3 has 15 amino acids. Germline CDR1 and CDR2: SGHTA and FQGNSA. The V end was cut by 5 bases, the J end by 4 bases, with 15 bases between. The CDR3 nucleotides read TGTGCCAGCAGCCGTGACCAGGGGAGGAATCAGCCCCAGCATTTT. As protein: CASSRDQGRNQPQHF.

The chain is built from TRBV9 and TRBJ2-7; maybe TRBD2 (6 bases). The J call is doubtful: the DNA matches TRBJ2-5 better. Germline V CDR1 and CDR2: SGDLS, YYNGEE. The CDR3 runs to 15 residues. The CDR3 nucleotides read TGTGCCAGCAGCGTAGGCCAGCGGGCTGCGGGGACCCAGTACTTC. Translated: CASSVGQRAAGTQYF.

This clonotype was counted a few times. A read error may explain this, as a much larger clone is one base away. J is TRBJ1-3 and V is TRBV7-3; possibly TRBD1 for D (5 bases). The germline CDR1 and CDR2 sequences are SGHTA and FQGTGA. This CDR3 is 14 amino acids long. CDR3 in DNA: TGTACCAGCAGTCGGACAAGCTCTGGAAACACCATATATTTT. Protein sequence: CTSSRTSSGNTIYF.

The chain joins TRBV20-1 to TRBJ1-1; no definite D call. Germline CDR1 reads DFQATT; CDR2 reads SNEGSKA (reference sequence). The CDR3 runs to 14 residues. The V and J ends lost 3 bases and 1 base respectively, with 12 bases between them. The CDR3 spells CSARDAGPNTEAFF. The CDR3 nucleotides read TGCAGTGCTAGGGATGCCGGGCCGAACACTGAAGCTTTCTTT.

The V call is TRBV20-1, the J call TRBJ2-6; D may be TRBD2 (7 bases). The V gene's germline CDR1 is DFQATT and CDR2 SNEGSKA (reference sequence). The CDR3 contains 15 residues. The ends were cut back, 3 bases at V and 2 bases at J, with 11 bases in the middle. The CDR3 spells CSASPGGPGANVLTF. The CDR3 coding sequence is TGCAGTGCTAGCCCCGGGGGGCCTGGGGCCAACGTCCTGACTTTC.

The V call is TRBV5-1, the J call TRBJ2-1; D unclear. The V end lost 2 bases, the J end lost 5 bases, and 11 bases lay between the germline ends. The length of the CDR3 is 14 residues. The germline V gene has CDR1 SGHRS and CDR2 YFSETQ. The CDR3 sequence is CASSFLNGDNEQFF. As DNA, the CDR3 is TGCGCCAGCAGCTTCCTGAATGGGGACAATGAGCAGTTCTTC.

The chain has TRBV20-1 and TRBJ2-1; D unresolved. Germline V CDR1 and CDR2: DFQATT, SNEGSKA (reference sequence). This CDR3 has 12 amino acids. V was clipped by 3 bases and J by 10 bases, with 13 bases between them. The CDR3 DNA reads TGCAGTGCTAGGACTCCTGACGGGGAGCAGTTCTTC. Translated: CSARTPDGEQFF.

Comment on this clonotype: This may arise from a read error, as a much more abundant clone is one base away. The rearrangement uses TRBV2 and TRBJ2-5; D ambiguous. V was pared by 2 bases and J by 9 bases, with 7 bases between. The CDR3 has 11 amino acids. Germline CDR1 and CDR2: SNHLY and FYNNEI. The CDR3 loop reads CASSETGPQYF. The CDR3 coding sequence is TGTGCCAGCAGTGAAACCGGTCCCCAGTACTTC.

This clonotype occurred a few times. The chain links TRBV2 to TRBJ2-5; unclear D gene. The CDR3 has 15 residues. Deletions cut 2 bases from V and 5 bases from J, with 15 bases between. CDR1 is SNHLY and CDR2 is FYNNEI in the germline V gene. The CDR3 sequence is CASSEMRPPVETQYF. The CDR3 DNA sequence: TGTGCCAGCAGTGAAATGAGGCCTCCCGTCGAGACCCAGTACTTC.